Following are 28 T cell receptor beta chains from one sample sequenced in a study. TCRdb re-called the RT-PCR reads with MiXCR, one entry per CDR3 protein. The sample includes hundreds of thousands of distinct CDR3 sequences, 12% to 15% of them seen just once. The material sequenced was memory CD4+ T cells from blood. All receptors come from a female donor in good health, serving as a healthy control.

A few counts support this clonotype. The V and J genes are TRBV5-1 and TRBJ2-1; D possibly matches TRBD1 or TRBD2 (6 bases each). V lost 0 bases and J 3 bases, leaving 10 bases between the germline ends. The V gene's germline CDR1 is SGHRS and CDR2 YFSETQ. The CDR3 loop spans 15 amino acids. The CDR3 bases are TGCGCCAGCAGCTTGGGGGGGGCTATCTACAATGAGCAGTTCTTC. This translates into CASSLGGAIYNEQFF.

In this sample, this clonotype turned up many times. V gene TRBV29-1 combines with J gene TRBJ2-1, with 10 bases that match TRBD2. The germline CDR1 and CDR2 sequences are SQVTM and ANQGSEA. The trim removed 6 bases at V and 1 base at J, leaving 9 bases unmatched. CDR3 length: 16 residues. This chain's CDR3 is CSVEWPAGGSYNEQFF. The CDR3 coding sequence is TGCAGCGTCGAATGGCCAGCGGGAGGGTCCTACAATGAGCAGTTCTTC.

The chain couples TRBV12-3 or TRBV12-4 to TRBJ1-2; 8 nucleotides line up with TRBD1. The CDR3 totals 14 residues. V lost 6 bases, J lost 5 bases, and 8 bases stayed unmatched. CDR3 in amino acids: CASRGQAEVYGYTF. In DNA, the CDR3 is TGTGCCAGCAGGGGACAGGCGGAGGTGTATGGCTACACCTTC.

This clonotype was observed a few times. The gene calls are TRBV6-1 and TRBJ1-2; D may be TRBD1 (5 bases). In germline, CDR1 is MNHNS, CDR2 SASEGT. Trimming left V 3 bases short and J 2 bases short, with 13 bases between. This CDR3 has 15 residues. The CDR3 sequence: CASSDPREGNYGYTF. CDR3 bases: TGTGCCAGCAGTGACCCCAGGGAAGGCAACTATGGCTACACCTTC.

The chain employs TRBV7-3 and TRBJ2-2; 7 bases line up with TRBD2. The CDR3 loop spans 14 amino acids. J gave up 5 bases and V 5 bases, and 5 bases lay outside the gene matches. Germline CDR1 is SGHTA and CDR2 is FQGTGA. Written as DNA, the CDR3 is TGTGCCAGCAGCGCGACGGGGGGAACCGGGGAGCTGTTTTTT. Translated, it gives CASSATGGTGELFF. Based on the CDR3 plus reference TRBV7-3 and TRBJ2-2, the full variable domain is GAGVSQTPSNKVTEKGKYVELRCDPISGHTALYWYRQSLGQGPEFLIYFQGTGAADDSGLPNDRFFAVRPEGSVSTLKIQRTERGDSAVYLCASSATGGTGELFFGEGSRLTVL.

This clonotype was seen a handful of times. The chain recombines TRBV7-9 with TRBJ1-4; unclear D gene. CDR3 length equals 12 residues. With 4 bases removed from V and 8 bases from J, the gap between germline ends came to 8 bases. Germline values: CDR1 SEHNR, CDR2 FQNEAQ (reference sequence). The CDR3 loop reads CASSSEGEKLFF. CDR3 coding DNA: TGTGCCAGCAGCTCGGAGGGCGAAAAACTGTTTTTT.

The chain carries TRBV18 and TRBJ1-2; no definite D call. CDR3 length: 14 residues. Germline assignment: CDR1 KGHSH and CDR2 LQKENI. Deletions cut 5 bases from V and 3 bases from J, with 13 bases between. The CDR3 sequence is CASSATEEYYGYTF. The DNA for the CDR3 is TGTGCCAGCTCAGCGACGGAGGAATACTATGGCTACACCTTC.

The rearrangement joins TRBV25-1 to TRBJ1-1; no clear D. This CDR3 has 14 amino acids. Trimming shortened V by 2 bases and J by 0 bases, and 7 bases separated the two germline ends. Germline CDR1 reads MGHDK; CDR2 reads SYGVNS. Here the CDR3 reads CASSEGVMNTEAFF. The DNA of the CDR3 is TGTGCCAGCAGTGAAGGTGTAATGAACACTGAAGCTTTCTTT.

CDR3 sequence reads: CASRVPSPNTGELFF. CDR3 bases: TGCGCCAGCAGGGTTCCTAGCCCGAACACCGGGGAGCTGTTTTTT. V gene TRBV5-1 combines with J gene TRBJ2-2; D perhaps matches TRBD2 (5 bases). The V gene lost 5 bases and the J gene lost 0 bases, with 11 bases spanning the gap. The CDR3 runs 15 residues. Germline V gene sequence: CDR1 SGHRS, CDR2 YFSETQ.

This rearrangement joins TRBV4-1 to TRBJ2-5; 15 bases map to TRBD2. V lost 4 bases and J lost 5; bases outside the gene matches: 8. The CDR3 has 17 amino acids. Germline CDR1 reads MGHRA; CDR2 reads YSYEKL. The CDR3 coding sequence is TGCGCCAGCAGCCTCCGGACTAGCGGGAGGGCGGGGGAGACCCAGTACTTC. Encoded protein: CASSLRTSGRAGETQYF.

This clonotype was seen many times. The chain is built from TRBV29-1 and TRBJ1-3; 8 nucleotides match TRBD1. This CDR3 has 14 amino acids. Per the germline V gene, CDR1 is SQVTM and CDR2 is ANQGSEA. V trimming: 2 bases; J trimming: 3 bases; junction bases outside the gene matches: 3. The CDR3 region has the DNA TGCAGCGTTGAATCCAGGGGGCATGGAAACACCATATATTTT. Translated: CSVESRGHGNTIYF.

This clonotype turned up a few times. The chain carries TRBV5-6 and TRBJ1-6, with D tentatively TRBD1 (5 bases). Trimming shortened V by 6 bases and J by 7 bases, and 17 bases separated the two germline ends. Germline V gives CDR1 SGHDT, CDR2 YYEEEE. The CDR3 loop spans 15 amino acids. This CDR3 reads CASTPLGGRNSPLHF. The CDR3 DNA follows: TGTGCCAGCACCCCACTCGGGGGTAGGAATTCACCCCTCCACTTT.

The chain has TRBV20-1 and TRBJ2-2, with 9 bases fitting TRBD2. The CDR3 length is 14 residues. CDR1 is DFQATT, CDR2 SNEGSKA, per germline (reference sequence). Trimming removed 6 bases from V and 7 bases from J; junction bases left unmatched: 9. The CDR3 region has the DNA TGCAGTGCAGGTAGCGGGAGATCGTACGGGGAGCTGTTTTTT. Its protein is CSAGSGRSYGELFF.

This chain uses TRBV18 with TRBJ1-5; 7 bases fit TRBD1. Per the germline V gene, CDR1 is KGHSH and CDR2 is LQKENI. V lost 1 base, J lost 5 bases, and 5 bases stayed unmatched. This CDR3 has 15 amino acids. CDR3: CASSPRQGVDQPQHF. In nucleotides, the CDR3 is TGTGCCAGCTCACCACGACAGGGTGTCGATCAGCCCCAGCATTTT. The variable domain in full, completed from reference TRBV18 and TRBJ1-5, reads NAGVMQNPRHLVRRRGQEARLRCSPMKGHSHVYWYRQLPEEGLKFMVYLQKENIIDESGMPKERFSAEFPKEGPSILRIQQVVRGDSAAYFCASSPRQGVDQPQHFGDGTRLSIL.

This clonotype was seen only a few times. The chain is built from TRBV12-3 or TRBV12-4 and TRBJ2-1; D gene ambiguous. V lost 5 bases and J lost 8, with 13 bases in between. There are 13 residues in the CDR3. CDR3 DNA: TGTGCCAGCAGTCGCCGACTGGGGTATGAGCAGTTCTTC. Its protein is CASSRRLGYEQFF.

DNA of the CDR3: TGTGCCAGCAGCTTAGGATTTGGGACTTCCCAGTTCTTC. Encoded protein: CASSLGFGTSQFF. The V gene is TRBV7-9, the J gene TRBJ2-1; D is perhaps TRBD2 (6 bases). The CDR3 totals 13 residues. Trimming pared 1 base from V and 13 bases from J, leaving 14 bases between. CDR1 SEHNR and CDR2 FQNEAQ come from the germline V gene (reference sequence).

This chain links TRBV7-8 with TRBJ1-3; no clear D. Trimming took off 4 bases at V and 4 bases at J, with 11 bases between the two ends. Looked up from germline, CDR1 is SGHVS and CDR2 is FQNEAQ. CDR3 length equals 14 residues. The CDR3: CASSWLALGNTIYF. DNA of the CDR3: TGTGCCAGCAGCTGGCTGGCACTCGGAAACACCATATATTTT.

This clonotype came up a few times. The CDR3 coding sequence is TGTGCCATCAGAGGACAGACAACCAACACAGATACGCAGTATTTT. Translating it yields CAIRGQTTNTDTQYF. The chain joins TRBV10-3 to TRBJ2-3; D may be TRBD1 (6 bases). The CDR3 contains 15 residues. Germline CDR1 is ENHRY and CDR2 is SYGVKD. Trimming pared 6 bases from V and 2 bases from J, leaving 15 bases between.

The CDR3 DNA reads TGCGCCAGCGTCCCGAACAGGGGGGTGTCGGAGACCCAGTACTTC. This encodes CASVPNRGVSETQYF. V is TRBV5-1 and J is TRBJ2-5; the match to TRBD1 covers 8 bases. In germline, CDR1 is SGHRS, CDR2 YFSETQ. CDR3 size: 15 residues. J was trimmed by 5 bases and V by 7 bases; bases with no gene match: 13.

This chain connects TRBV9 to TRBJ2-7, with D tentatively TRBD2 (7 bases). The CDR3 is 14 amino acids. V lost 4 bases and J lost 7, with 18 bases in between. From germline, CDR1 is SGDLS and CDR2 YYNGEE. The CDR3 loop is CASSPRLGGREQYF. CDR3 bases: TGTGCCAGCAGCCCCCGCTTGGGGGGGCGGGAGCAGTACTTC.

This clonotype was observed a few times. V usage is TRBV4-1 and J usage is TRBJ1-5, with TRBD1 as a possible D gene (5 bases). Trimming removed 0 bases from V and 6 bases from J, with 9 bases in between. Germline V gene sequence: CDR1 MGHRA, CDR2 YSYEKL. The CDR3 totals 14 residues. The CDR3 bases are TGCGCCAGCAGCCAAGAAGGAGGGACTCAGCCCCAGCATTTT. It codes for CASSQEGGTQPQHF.

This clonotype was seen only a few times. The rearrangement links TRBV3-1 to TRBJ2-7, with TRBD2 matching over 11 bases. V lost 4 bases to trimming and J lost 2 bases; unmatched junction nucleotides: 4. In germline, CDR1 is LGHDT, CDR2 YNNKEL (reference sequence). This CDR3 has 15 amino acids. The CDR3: CASSLRTSGPYEQYF. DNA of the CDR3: TGTGCCAGCAGCCTACGGACTAGCGGGCCCTACGAGCAGTACTTC.

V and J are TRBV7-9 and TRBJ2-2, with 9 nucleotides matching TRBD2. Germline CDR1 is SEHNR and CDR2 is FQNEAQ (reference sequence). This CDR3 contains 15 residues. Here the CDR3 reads CGLAGTSANTGELFF. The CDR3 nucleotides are TGTGGGCTAGCGGGAACTTCCGCGAACACCGGGGAGCTGTTTTTT.

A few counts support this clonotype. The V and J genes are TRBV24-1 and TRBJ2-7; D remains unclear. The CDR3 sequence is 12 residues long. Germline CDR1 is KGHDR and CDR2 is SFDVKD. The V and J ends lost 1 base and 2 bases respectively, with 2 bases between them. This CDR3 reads CATSDLTYEQYF. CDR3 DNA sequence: TGTGCCACCAGTGATTTAACCTACGAGCAGTACTTC.

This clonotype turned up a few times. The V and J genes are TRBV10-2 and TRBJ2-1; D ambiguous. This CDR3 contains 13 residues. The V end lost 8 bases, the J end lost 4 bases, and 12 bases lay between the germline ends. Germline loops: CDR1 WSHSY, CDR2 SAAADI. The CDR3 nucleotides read TGCGCCAGCGCAAGGATCAGTTACAATGAGCAGTTCTTC. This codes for CASARISYNEQFF.

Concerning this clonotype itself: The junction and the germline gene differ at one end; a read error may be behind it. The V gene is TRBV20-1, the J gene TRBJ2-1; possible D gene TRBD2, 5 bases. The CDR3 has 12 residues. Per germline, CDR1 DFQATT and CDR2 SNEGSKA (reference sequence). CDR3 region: CSAKDGSGKAIF. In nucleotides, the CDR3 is TGCAGTGCTAAAGATGGCAGCGGAAAAGCAATCTTC.

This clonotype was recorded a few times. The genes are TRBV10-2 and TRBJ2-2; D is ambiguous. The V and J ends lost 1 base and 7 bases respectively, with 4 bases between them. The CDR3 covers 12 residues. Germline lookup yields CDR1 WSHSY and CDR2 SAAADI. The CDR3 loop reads CASSEFGGELFF. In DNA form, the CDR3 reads TGCGCCAGCAGTGAGTTTGGCGGGGAGCTGTTTTTT.

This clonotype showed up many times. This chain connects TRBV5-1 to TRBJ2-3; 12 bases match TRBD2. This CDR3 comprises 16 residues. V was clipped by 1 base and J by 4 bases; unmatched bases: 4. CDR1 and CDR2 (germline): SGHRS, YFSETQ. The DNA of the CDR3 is TGCGCCAGCAGCTTGTCTCCTAGCGGGGGGGCAGATACGCAGTATTTT. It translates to CASSLSPSGGADTQYF.